This T cell receptor (beta chain) was documented in a study of spatial heterogeneity in lung cancer (dated by TCRdb to 2018 to 2020). Regarding the research as a whole: More beta-chain than alpha-chain transcripts were consistently detected, likely reflecting higher beta-chain transcript abundance. TCR transcript counts in tumor regions correlated strongly with a T cell transcriptional module score from matched bulk RNA-seq. In the raw uncorrected reads, each unique combination of TCR and UMI appeared on average more than ten times. In non-small cell lung cancer, the study quantitatively compared TCR alpha and beta repertoires across several tumor regions, matched nontumor lung, and blood. Nonsynonymous mutation counts, determined by whole-exome sequencing of tumor tissue, were related to TCR repertoire features. At surgery, both alpha and beta chains were TCR-sequenced in roughly 200 tumor regions, over 61 matched nontumor lung samples and a few dozen PBMC samples.

This clonotype was observed a few times. Its target antigen remains unknown. Base qualities are not provided; no much larger clone lies one nucleotide away. CDR1 and CDR2 were assigned from the germline V gene (reference sequence) as MNHEY and SMNVEV. From cysteine to phenylalanine, the CDR3 is 12 amino acids long. Solely the CDR3 DNA is kept, with 36 bases framed from the first base. Between the V and J ends, shortened by 9 bases and 1 base respectively, the junction contains 9 bases. In the paper's terms, the time point label means: sample taken at primary tumor resection. Samples were obtained from 72 patients with early-stage, untreated non-small cell lung cancer from the lung TRACERx cohort. Without any cell sorting, TCR sequencing was performed on whole RNA extracted either from tumor and nontumor lung tissue or from cryopreserved PBMC samples. Only patients for whom sufficient RNA was available from at least two tumor regions were selected for TCR sequencing. Tumor and adjacent nontumor lung specimens were reviewed by a lung pathologist before selection.

Library preparation used 5' RACE. The listed sequencing device is NextSeq 500. To allow correction of PCR and sequencing errors, the TCR library protocol tagged every TCR cDNA molecule with a unique molecular identifier. The published analysis was carried out like this. TCR identification, UMI-based error correction and CDR3 extraction were performed with Decombinator tools. Expanded TCRs were defined as those above a frequency of 2 per 1,000, corresponding to the top 1% of the tumor frequency distribution. Expanded tumor TCRs statistically deemed absent (corrected P<0.05) from at least one tumor region were classed as regional, and all other expanded tumor TCRs were classed as ubiquitous. Rényi diversity was computed with the R vegan package after subsampling each repertoire 100 times to 5,000 TCRs. To build CDR3 similarity networks, amino acid triplet string-kernel similarity was used, and CDR3s were connected when their pairwise similarity was above 0.82. TCRdb itself trimmed the public reads at Q25 with fastp, ran MiXCR and retained productive beta chains. Duplicate CDR3 protein sequences are folded into a single record with the most common DNA and genes. TCRdb's processing, not the authors' own work, is the source of the V and J calls. The sample records 5,500 to 8,500 distinct CDR3 sequences, approximately 11% of which are singletons. About 10% of the sample belongs to the ten largest clones.

The full study reports these points: The tumor nonsynonymous mutation count correlated with the number of expanded intratumoral alpha and beta TCRs. Estimated TCR-seq coverage of tumor T cells was only roughly 7.3% for alpha chains and 13% for beta chains. Confirming at a functional level the hypothesis that regional TCRs recognize regional mutations was considered to require additional single-cell paired TCR alpha and beta sequencing. The count of ubiquitous expanded TCRs correlated with the count of ubiquitous nonsynonymous mutations, and the count of regional expanded TCRs correlated with the count of regional nonsynonymous mutations.

Sample: lung tumor tissue, taken at surgery. The TCR sequence derives from a female donor with early-stage non-small cell lung cancer. The rearrangement joined TRBV27 to TRBJ1-1; there is no confident call for the D gene. The sequenced DNA is TGTGCCAGTAGGGAAACGAACACTGAAGCTTTCTTT. It encodes CASRETNTEAFF.